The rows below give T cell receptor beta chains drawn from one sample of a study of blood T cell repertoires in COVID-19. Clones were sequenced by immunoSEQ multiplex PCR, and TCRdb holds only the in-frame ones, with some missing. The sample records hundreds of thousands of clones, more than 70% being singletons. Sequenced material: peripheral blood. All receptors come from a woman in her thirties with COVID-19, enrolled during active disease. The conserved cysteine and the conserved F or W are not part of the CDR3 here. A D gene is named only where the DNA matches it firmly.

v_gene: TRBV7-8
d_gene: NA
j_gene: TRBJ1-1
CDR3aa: ASRTGHANTEAF

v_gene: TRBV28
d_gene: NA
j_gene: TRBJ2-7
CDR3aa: ATYRQIEYEQY

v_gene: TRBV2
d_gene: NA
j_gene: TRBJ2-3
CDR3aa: ASSYRRDTQY

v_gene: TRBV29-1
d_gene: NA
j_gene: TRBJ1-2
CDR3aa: SVDRAGGLNYGYT

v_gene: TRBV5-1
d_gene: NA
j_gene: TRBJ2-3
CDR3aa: ASSLGVDTQY

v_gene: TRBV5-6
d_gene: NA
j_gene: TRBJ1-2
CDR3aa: ASRGTGEGRGYT

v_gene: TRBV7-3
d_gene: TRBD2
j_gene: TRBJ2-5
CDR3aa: ASSLTSGRAETQY

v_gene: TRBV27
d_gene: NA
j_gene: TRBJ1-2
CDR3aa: ASSFLWQGPSYGYT

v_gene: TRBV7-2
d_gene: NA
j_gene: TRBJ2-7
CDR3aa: ASSLAPRLGNEQY

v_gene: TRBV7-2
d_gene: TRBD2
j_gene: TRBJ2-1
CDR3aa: ASSLIAGDRNEQF

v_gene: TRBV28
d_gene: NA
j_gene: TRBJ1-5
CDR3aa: ASSLSSGFQPQH

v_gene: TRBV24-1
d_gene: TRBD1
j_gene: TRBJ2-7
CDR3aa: ATSDPFDRELYEQY

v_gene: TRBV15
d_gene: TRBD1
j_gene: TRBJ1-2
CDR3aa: ATSRIGTEGPIYGYT

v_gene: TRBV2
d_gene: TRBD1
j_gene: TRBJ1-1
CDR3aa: ASRHRGGNTEAF

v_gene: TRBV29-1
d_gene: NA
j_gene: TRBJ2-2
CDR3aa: SALAGFTGELF

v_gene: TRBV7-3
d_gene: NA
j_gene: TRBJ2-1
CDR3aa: ASSSTGSSNEQF

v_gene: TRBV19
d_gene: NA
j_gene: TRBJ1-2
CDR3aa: ASTSGGVGYT

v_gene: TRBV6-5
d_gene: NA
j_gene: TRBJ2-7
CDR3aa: ASQLEGGGYEQY

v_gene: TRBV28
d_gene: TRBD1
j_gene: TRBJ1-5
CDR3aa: ASRHGQGYQPQH

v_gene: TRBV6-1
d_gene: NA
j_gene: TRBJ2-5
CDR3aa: ASSEVFSRGEETQY

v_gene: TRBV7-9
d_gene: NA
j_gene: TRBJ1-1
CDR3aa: ASSSQTNTEAF

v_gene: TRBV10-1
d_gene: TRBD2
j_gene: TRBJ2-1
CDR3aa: ASSRGSGMREQF

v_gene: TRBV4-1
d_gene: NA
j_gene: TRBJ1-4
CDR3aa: ASSPAWPGRSNEKLF